Following are 6 T cell receptor beta chains from one sample sequenced in a study of early T cells in non-severe SARS-CoV-2 infection. TCRdb called the 5' RACE reads again in MiXCR, with one record for every CDR3 protein. The sample carries tens of thousands of distinct CDR3 sequences, 20% recorded once. The input for sequencing was whole blood, taken at baseline. The receptors stem from an adult who was a healthcare worker with PCR-confirmed SARS-CoV-2 infection or an uninfected control (not recorded which).

This clonotype appeared a few times. The chain recombines TRBV4-2 with TRBJ1-6; D unclear. V dropped 0 bases and J dropped 5 bases, with 8 bases sitting between them. Germline V gives CDR1 LGHNA, CDR2 YNFKEQ. This CDR3 spans 15 amino acids. The CDR3 coding sequence is TGTGCCAGCAGCCAAGAGTCATTTAATAATTCACCCCTCCACTTT. Encoded protein: CASSQESFNNSPLHF.

Only a few counts were recorded for this clonotype. CDR3 residues: CASSAQGGETQYF. The CDR3 region has the DNA TGTGCCAGCAGCGCTCAGGGGGGAGAGACCCAGTACTTC. V usage is TRBV5-6 and J usage is TRBJ2-5, with a weak D call TRBD1 (7 bases). CDR3 length: 13 amino acids. Germline V lookup: CDR1 SGHDT, CDR2 YYEEEE. The V end lost 4 bases, the J end lost 4 bases, and 11 bases lay between the germline ends.

Note on this clonotype: A much larger clone differs from this one at a single base, so this may be a read error. As the CDR3 is not closed by the conserved phenylalanine or tryptophan, this likely results from a read error. The rearrangement links TRBV3-1 to TRBJ1-2; the D gene is possibly TRBD1 (5 bases). Trimming took off 2 bases at V and 2 bases at J, with 6 bases between the two ends. The CDR3 runs 13 residues. Germline loops: CDR1 LGHDT, CDR2 YNNKEL (reference sequence). In nucleotides, the CDR3 is TGTGCCAGCAGCCAAAACAGGAACTATGGCTACACCTCC. This sequence encodes CASSQNRNYGYTS.

This clonotype was counted only a few times. This chain joins TRBV7-9 and TRBJ2-1; no reliable D call. The CDR3 sequence is 13 residues long. The V gene's germline CDR1 is SEHNR and CDR2 FQNEAQ (reference sequence). Trimming cost V 1 base and J 8 bases, with 9 bases left between them. CDR3 sequence: CASSLGPLDEQFF. DNA of the CDR3: TGTGCCAGCAGCTTAGGACCCCTCGATGAGCAGTTCTTC.

This CDR3 is CASSQELFGQPASNEQFF. The CDR3 nucleotides read TGTGCCAGCAGCCAAGAATTGTTCGGACAGCCCGCTAGCAATGAGCAGTTCTTC. The V and J genes are TRBV14 and TRBJ2-1, with TRBD1 as a possible D gene (6 bases). The V end lost 0 bases, the J end lost 6 bases, and 21 bases lay between the germline ends. The CDR3 is 18 amino acids. The germline CDR1 and CDR2 sequences are SGHDN and FVKESK.

The V call is TRBV2, the J call TRBJ2-3, with a tentative D call TRBD2 (6 bases). V lost 7 bases and J lost 0, with 23 bases in between. The germline gives CDR1 SNHLY, CDR2 FYNNEI. The length of the CDR3 is 18 residues. The CDR3 sequence is CASMEGTARLSSTDTQYF. The CDR3 coding sequence is TGTGCCAGCATGGAGGGCACAGCAAGATTATCTAGCACAGATACGCAGTATTTT.